These 27 T cell receptor beta chains were all obtained from the same sample, sequenced in a study of regulatory dendritic cells for organ transplantation. This table comes from immunoSEQ multiplex PCR, and its TCRdb copy is limited to in-frame clones, with some not included. The sample has under 40,000 clones; around 90% are singletons. The sample comprised naive CD8+ T cells from blood. Subset specified: CD45RA+ naive T cells. All receptors derive from a human donor in good health.

The chain joins TRBV6-4 to TRBJ1-1, with D hard to call. This CDR3 is built from 11 residues. The germline gives CDR1 MRHNA, CDR2 SNTAGT. V dropped 6 bases and J dropped 11 bases, with 13 bases sitting between them. CDR3 loop: CASRKGYDAFF. In DNA, the CDR3 is TGTGCCAGCAGGAAGGGCTACGATGCTTTCTTT.

This chain connects TRBV15 to TRBJ1-4; D gene ambiguous. V was trimmed by 3 bases and J by 8 bases, leaving 16 bases between them. CDR3 length: 15 amino acids. Germline V lookup: CDR1 LNHNV, CDR2 YYDKDF (reference sequence). CDR3: CATSSLDRADEKLFF. Written as DNA, the CDR3 is TGTGCCACCAGCAGCTTGGACCGGGCCGACGAAAAACTGTTTTTT.

The CDR3 region is CATSRDGWGQPQHF. The CDR3 nucleotides read TGTGCCACCAGCAGAGATGGTTGGGGGCAGCCCCAGCATTTT. The chain links TRBV15 to TRBJ1-5; the D gene is possibly TRBD1 (5 bases). The CDR3 length is 14 residues. Germline lookup yields CDR1 LNHNV and CDR2 YYDKDF (reference sequence). V was shortened by 0 bases and J by 7 bases, with 10 bases between the two germline ends.

The genes are TRBV7-9 and TRBJ2-7; D may be TRBD1 (5 bases). Between the trimmed V and J ends, which lost 2 bases and 2 bases, there was a span of 13 bases. Germline V gene sequence: CDR1 SEHNR, CDR2 FQNEAQ (reference sequence). The CDR3 is 15 residues long. The CDR3 spells CASSLSGHTTYEQYF. The CDR3 nucleotides read TGTGCCAGCAGCTTAAGTGGACACACGACCTACGAGCAGTACTTC.

A remark on this clone: Other nucleotide sequences from this sample produce the same CDR3. The chain recombines TRBV13 with TRBJ2-1; D unclear. From germline, CDR1 is PRHDT and CDR2 FYEKMQ (reference sequence). V was cut by 5 bases and J by 9 bases, with 14 bases left in between. The CDR3 length is 13 residues. The chain's CDR3 is CASSPAPASEQFF. CDR3 DNA: TGTGCCAGCAGCCCTGCCCCGGCTTCTGAGCAGTTCTTC.

The chain joins TRBV14 to TRBJ2-7, with D perhaps matching TRBD1 or TRBD2 (5 bases each). The CDR3 contains 16 residues. Trimming took 4 bases from V and 1 from J, leaving 17 bases between them. CDR1 and CDR2 (germline): SGHDN, FVKESK. In DNA, the CDR3 is TGTGCCAGCAGCCCCCTAGGGGAGAGTTGGTCCTACGAGCAGTACTTC. It encodes CASSPLGESWSYEQYF.

V is TRBV6-6 and J is TRBJ1-2, with D hard to call. V dropped 10 bases and J dropped 6 bases, with 15 bases sitting between them. Germline loops: CDR1 MNHNY, CDR2 SVGAGI (reference sequence). This CDR3 contains 12 residues. The CDR3 DNA reads TGTGCCACCCTCAGGAGAGGGCATGGCTACACCTTC. This sequence encodes CATLRRGHGYTF.

This clone was counted a single time. The gene calls are TRBV29-1 and TRBJ2-7; TRBD2 matches 13 bases. The trim removed 4 bases at V and 7 bases at J, leaving 19 bases unmatched. Germline V gene sequence: CDR1 SQVTM, CDR2 ANQGSEA. This CDR3 comprises 18 residues. DNA of the CDR3: TGCAGCGTTGGCATGAGGACTAGCGGGGGTTTTTTGGGTGCGGAGCAGTACTTC. Translating gives CSVGMRTSGGFLGAEQYF.

The rearrangement links TRBV7-8 to TRBJ2-4; TRBD2 matches 10 bases. The CDR3 contains 17 residues. Per germline, CDR1 SGHVS and CDR2 FQNEAQ. V dropped 7 bases and J dropped 0; count of bases not matched to a gene: 9. As DNA, the CDR3 is TGTGCCAGCAAACGCCTAGCGGGAGTACTAGCCAAAAACATTCAGTACTTC. As protein: CASKRLAGVLAKNIQYF.

This chain uses TRBV11-1 with TRBJ2-7; D possibly corresponds to TRBD1 (6 bases). V lost 5 bases and J 3 bases, leaving 14 bases between the germline ends. The CDR3 contains 14 residues. CDR1 and CDR2 (germline): SGHAT, FQDESV (reference sequence). DNA of the CDR3: TGTGCCAGCAGCCATCGGGACACCGACTACGAGCAGTACTTC. It yields the protein CASSHRDTDYEQYF. The whole variable domain, remainder taken from reference TRBV11-1 and TRBJ2-7, is EAEVAQSPRYKITEKSQAVAFWCDPISGHATLYWYRQILGQGPELLVQFQDESVVDDSQLPKDRFSAERLKGVDSTLKIQPAELGDSAMYLCASSHRDTDYEQYFGPGTRLTVT.

The CDR3 region is CASSSDRDSNYEQYF. The CDR3 DNA sequence: TGTGCCAGCAGCTCGGATCGGGACAGCAACTACGAGCAGTACTTC. The chain recombines TRBV13 with TRBJ2-7, with TRBD1 matching 7 bases. The CDR3 sequence is 15 residues long. The germline V gene encodes CDR1 PRHDT and CDR2 FYEKMQ (reference sequence). Losses at the gene ends were 4 bases for V and 3 bases for J; bases not matched to a gene: 9.

This clone appeared once. The chain uses TRBV5-4 and TRBJ2-7; D perhaps matches TRBD2 (6 bases). This CDR3 spans 12 amino acids. The V end lost 2 bases, the J end lost 5 bases, and 8 bases lay between the germline ends. Germline V gene lookup returns CDR1 SGHNT and CDR2 YYREEE (reference sequence). The CDR3 region is CASSFGLNEQYF. The CDR3 region has the DNA TGTGCCAGCAGCTTCGGACTAAACGAGCAGTACTTC.

The CDR3 loop reads CASSQEPSGVETDTQYF. In nucleotides, the CDR3 is TGCGCCAGCAGCCAAGAACCGAGCGGGGTTGAGACAGATACGCAGTATTTT. This rearrangement joins TRBV4-3 to TRBJ2-3; 7 positions match TRBD2. V dropped 0 bases and J dropped 3; count of bases not matched to a gene: 9. The germline CDR1 and CDR2 sequences are LGHNA and YSLEER. The CDR3 loop spans 17 amino acids.

The V gene is TRBV29-1, the J gene TRBJ2-3; 12 positions agree with TRBD2. V trimming: 1 base; J trimming: 0 bases; junction bases outside the gene matches: 2. The CDR3 extends over 16 amino acids. Germline CDR1 SQVTM, CDR2 ANQGSEA. The CDR3 bases are TGCAGCGTTGAAGGACTAGCGGGAGAAAGCACAGATACGCAGTATTTT. Translating gives CSVEGLAGESTDTQYF.

This rearrangement joins TRBV12-5 to TRBJ2-3; TRBD1 matches at 7 bases. This CDR3 is 16 amino acids long. Germline CDR1 LGHNT, CDR2 FRNRAP. V was pared by 3 bases and J by 6 bases, with 12 bases of the junction left unmatched. The CDR3 nucleotides are TGTGCTAGTGGTTTATCAGTACAGGGGAAACAGGATACGCAGTATTTT. This codes for CASGLSVQGKQDTQYF.

The V gene is TRBV21-1, the J gene TRBJ2-7; no check of the table's D call, TRBD1, against the DNA was made. TRBV21-1 is given as a pseudogene. This CDR3 is 15 amino acids long. The CDR3 loop is CASSTNRDSSYEQYF. The CDR3 nucleotides are TGTGCCAGCAGCACTAACAGGGACAGCTCCTACGAGCAGTACTTC.

The chain couples TRBV19 to TRBJ1-3; weak D call: TRBD1 (5 bases). Looked up from germline, CDR1 is LNHDA and CDR2 is SQIVND (reference sequence). This CDR3 has 15 residues. The V gene lost 5 bases and the J gene lost 3 bases, with 14 bases spanning the gap. This CDR3 is CASSHQGLIGNTIYF. CDR3 coding DNA: TGTGCCAGTAGTCACCAGGGCTTAATTGGAAACACCATATATTTT.

The J gene is TRBJ2-1, the V gene TRBV15; D remains unclear. V was cut by 2 bases and J by 6 bases, with 20 bases left in between. Germline V lookup: CDR1 LNHNV, CDR2 YYDKDF (reference sequence). The CDR3 consists of 17 residues. The CDR3 here is CATSRQKGPLLGNEQFF. CDR3 bases: TGTGCCACCAGCAGACAGAAAGGTCCCTTATTAGGCAATGAGCAGTTCTTC. The full variable domain, its missing parts supplied by reference TRBV15 and TRBJ2-1, is DAMVIQNPRYQVTQFGKPVTLSCSQTLNHNVMYWYQQKSSQAPKLLFHYYDKDFNNEADTPDNFQSRRPNTSFCFLDIRSPGLGDTAMYLCATSRQKGPLLGNEQFFGPGTRLTVL.

This chain uses TRBV27 with TRBJ2-2; weak D call: TRBD1 (6 bases). Trimming left V 4 bases short and J 6 bases short, with 12 bases between. The CDR3 has 14 residues. Germline-derived CDR1 and CDR2 are MNHEY and SMNVEV (reference sequence). CDR3 residues: CASSSGTNAGELFF. CDR3 DNA: TGTGCCAGCAGTTCCGGGACAAACGCCGGGGAGCTGTTTTTT.

This chain links TRBV28 with TRBJ2-1; 9 nucleotides match TRBD2. The trim removed 6 bases at V and 4 bases at J, leaving 7 bases unmatched. CDR3 length equals 15 residues. Germline V CDR1 and CDR2: MDHEN, SYDVKM. CDR3 DNA sequence: TGTGCCAGCAGGGTTAGTAGCGGGGGATACAATGAGCAGTTCTTC. It encodes CASRVSSGGYNEQFF. Combining the CDR3 with reference TRBV28 and TRBJ2-1 gives the whole variable domain DVKVTQSSRYLVKRTGEKVFLECVQDMDHENMFWYRQDPGLGLRLIYFSYDVKMKEKGDIPEGYSVSREKKERFSLILESASTNQTSMYLCASRVSSGGYNEQFFGPGTRLTVL.

In this sample, this clone turned up once. J is TRBJ1-3 and V is TRBV5-6; D unclear. Deletions cut 4 bases from V and 3 bases from J, with 8 bases between. In germline, CDR1 is SGHDT, CDR2 YYEEEE. The CDR3 loop spans 13 amino acids. The CDR3 reads CASSPDVGNTIYF. In DNA, the CDR3 is TGTGCCAGCAGCCCGGACGTTGGAAACACCATATATTTT. Filled out from reference TRBV5-6 and TRBJ1-3, the complete variable domain reads DAGVTQSPTHLIKTRGQQVTLRCSPKSGHDTVSWYQQALGQGPQFIFQYYEEEERQRGNFPDRFSGHQFPNYSSELNVNALLLGDSALYLCASSPDVGNTIYFGEGSWLTVV.

The V call is TRBV11-2, the J call TRBJ2-7; possible D gene TRBD2, 7 bases. Germline lookup yields CDR1 SGHAT and CDR2 FQNNGV. The ends were cut back, 5 bases at V and 3 bases at J, with 17 bases in the middle. The CDR3 is 15 amino acids. CDR3: CASSLWGGPNYEQYF. DNA for the CDR3: TGTGCCAGCAGCCTTTGGGGGGGCCCAAACTACGAGCAGTACTTC.

The chain joins TRBV13 to TRBJ2-2; D gene uncertain. Germline CDR1 reads PRHDT; CDR2 reads FYEKMQ (reference sequence). V lost 0 bases, J lost 7 bases, and 6 bases lay in between. The CDR3 extends over 13 amino acids. CDR3 protein: CASSLGSLGELFF. In DNA form, the CDR3 reads TGTGCCAGCAGCTTAGGTAGTCTCGGGGAGCTGTTTTTT.

V gene TRBV27 combines with J gene TRBJ1-4; D ambiguous. Germline V gene data show CDR1 as MNHEY and CDR2 as SMNVEV (reference sequence). The CDR3 length is 12 residues. V was pared by 4 bases and J by 7 bases, with 7 bases between. CDR3 coding DNA: TGTGCCAGCAGTTCCCCTAGTGAAAAACTGTTTTTT. It codes for CASSSPSEKLFF.

The V call is TRBV7-9, the J call TRBJ2-7; TRBD2 might be the D (6 bases). Trimming cost V 4 bases and J 12 bases, with 16 bases left between them. Germline V gives CDR1 SEHNR, CDR2 FQNEAQ (reference sequence). The CDR3 runs to 12 residues. CDR3: CASSSTGTDLYF. The CDR3 coding sequence is TGTGCCAGCAGCTCGACCGGGACTGACCTGTACTTC.

CDR3 sequence: CASSLSRSGELFF. In DNA form, the CDR3 reads TGTGCCAGCAGTTTATCGCGGTCCGGGGAGCTGTTTTTT. The chain links TRBV27 to TRBJ2-2; D remains ambiguous. This CDR3 is 13 amino acids long. Germline-derived CDR1 and CDR2 are MNHEY and SMNVEV (reference sequence). The ends were cut back, 0 bases at V and 6 bases at J, with 5 bases in the middle.

This sequence joins TRBV5-4 and TRBJ2-5, with D unclear. The CDR3 is 12 amino acids. Germline-derived CDR1 and CDR2 are SGHNT and YYREEE (reference sequence). V shed 4 bases and J shed 4 bases, with 8 bases lying between them. The CDR3 protein is CASSLQSETQYF. In DNA, the CDR3 is TGTGCCAGCAGCCTCCAATCAGAGACCCAGTACTTC.